The 15 T cell receptor beta chains listed next were all sequenced from one sample in a study of T-cell memory formation after mild COVID-19. TCRdb passed the 5' RACE reads through MiXCR, listing each CDR3 protein once. The sample has some 350,000 distinct CDR3 sequences, 15% to 20% seen once; the top ten hold 20% to 25%. The sequenced sample was PBMCs or a T cell subset sorted from them (not recorded which). The source of these receptors is a man aged 18 to 29 who had mild COVID-19 (a few samples of this study predate the infection). Cell type and time point are not known.

The V call is TRBV5-5, the J call TRBJ1-3, with 11 bases that match TRBD1. After removal of 2 bases from V and 0 bases from J, the junction contained 10 bases not matched to a gene. This CDR3 has 19 residues. Germline values: CDR1 SGHKS, CDR2 YYEKEE (reference sequence). The CDR3 region has the DNA TGTGCCAGCAGCTTATGGGGGACAGGGGGTCCATTCTCTGGAAACACCATATATTTT. This translates into CASSLWGTGGPFSGNTIYF.

The V call is TRBV5-1, the J call TRBJ1-4; TRBD1 matches 9 bases. The CDR3 is 14 amino acids. The germline CDR1 and CDR2 sequences are SGHRS and YFSETQ. V was clipped by 2 bases and J by 8 bases; unmatched bases: 4. The CDR3 DNA reads TGCGCCAGCAGCTTAAGGACAGGGGAGGAAAAACTGTTTTTT. This gives the protein CASSLRTGEEKLFF.

This clonotype was seen many times. V is TRBV5-1 and J is TRBJ2-5, with D tentatively TRBD1 (5 bases). V lost 4 bases and J lost 2, with 15 bases in between. CDR3 length: 15 residues. Germline loops: CDR1 SGHRS, CDR2 YFSETQ. CDR3 DNA sequence: TGCGCCAGCAGCAGCCCCAGGGCGGCTCAAGAGACCCAGTACTTC. This gives the protein CASSSPRAAQETQYF.

This rearrangement joins TRBV7-6 to TRBJ1-1; possible D gene TRBD1, 6 bases. The CDR3 runs to 15 residues. V lost 1 base and J lost 5, with 14 bases in between. The germline V gene has CDR1 SGHVS and CDR2 FNYEAQ. CDR3 protein: CASSLEAGTMTEAFF. CDR3 coding DNA: TGTGCCAGCAGCTTAGAGGCAGGGACAATGACTGAAGCTTTCTTT.

V and J are TRBV4-1 and TRBJ1-2; D is undetermined. Trimming left V 1 base short and J 2 bases short, with 8 bases between. Germline values: CDR1 MGHRA, CDR2 YSYEKL. The CDR3 is 14 amino acids. CDR3 nucleotides: TGCGCCAGCAGCCAAGGGTCCGGGAACTATGGCTACACCTTC. This sequence encodes CASSQGSGNYGYTF.

This clonotype has only a few counts. The chain links TRBV6-5 to TRBJ1-1; TRBD1 matches 7 bases. The CDR3 runs to 14 residues. CDR1 and CDR2 (germline): MNHEY, SVGAGI. J lost 4 bases, V lost 6 bases, and 8 bases had no gene match. The CDR3 nucleotides read TGTGCCAGCAGAGACAGGGTATTGGGCACTGAAGCTTTCTTT. It translates to CASRDRVLGTEAFF.

This clonotype was counted at least ten times. This chain links TRBV2 with TRBJ2-5; no firm D call. With 7 bases removed from V and 5 bases from J, the gap between germline ends came to 17 bases. The CDR3 extends over 14 amino acids. Germline lookup yields CDR1 SNHLY and CDR2 FYNNEI. The CDR3 nucleotides read TGTGCCAGCACATCGCAAATAGGTCTGGAGACCCAGTACTTC. Translating it yields CASTSQIGLETQYF.

This clonotype was counted only a few times. V and J are TRBV7-9 and TRBJ1-1, with D unresolved. V lost 5 bases, J lost 11 bases, and 15 bases lay in between. Germline CDR1 and CDR2: SEHNR and FQNEAQ (reference sequence). There are 12 residues in the CDR3. The CDR3 bases are TGTGCCAGCAGCACGACGCAATCTGTGGCTTTCTTT. Translating it yields CASSTTQSVAFF.

This chain joins TRBV11-2 and TRBJ2-7; no definite D call. Trimming pared 0 bases from V and 6 bases from J, leaving 12 bases between. Germline loops: CDR1 SGHAT, CDR2 FQNNGV. The CDR3 consists of 14 residues. CDR3 residues: CASSLDPRIREQYF. CDR3 nucleotide sequence: TGTGCCAGCAGCTTAGATCCCCGTATTCGCGAGCAGTACTTC.

This chain joins TRBV10-3 and TRBJ2-1; perhaps TRBD2 as D (6 bases). The CDR3 has 15 amino acids. The ends were cut back, 0 bases at V and 7 bases at J, with 13 bases in the middle. Germline CDR1 ENHRY, CDR2 SYGVKD. As DNA, the CDR3 is TGTGCCATCAGTGAGTCAACCGGGACTCCGAATGAGCAGTTCTTC. Amino acids: CAISESTGTPNEQFF.

This clonotype was detected many times. This chain joins TRBV20-1 and TRBJ1-5, with 8 nucleotides matching TRBD1. Losses at the gene ends were 6 bases for V and 2 bases for J; bases not matched to a gene: 6. Germline CDR1 reads DFQATT; CDR2 reads SNEGSKA (reference sequence). The CDR3 loop spans 14 amino acids. CDR3 sequence (DNA): TGCAGTGCCCGACGGGGACAGGGCAATCAGCCCCAGCATTTT. Encoded protein: CSARRGQGNQPQHF.

This clonotype was seen ten or more times. CDR3 region: CSAHPGQGNTGELFF. In DNA form, the CDR3 reads TGCAGTGCTCATCCGGGACAGGGGAACACCGGGGAGCTGTTTTTT. The gene calls are TRBV20-1 and TRBJ2-2, with 9 positions matching TRBD1. The germline CDR1 and CDR2 sequences are DFQATT and SNEGSKA (reference sequence). The V and J ends lost 5 bases and 1 base, in that order; junction bases with no gene match: 5. The CDR3 is 15 amino acids.

The genes are TRBV15 and TRBJ2-3; no firm D call. Germline CDR1 LNHNV, CDR2 YYDKDF (reference sequence). This CDR3 contains 12 residues. The ends were cut back, 5 bases at V and 6 bases at J, with 9 bases in the middle. The CDR3 nucleotides read TGTGCCACCAGCCCCCCACACGATACGCAGTATTTT. This gives the protein CATSPPHDTQYF.

This clonotype was observed a single time. The genes are TRBV7-9 and TRBJ2-4; no firm D call. This CDR3 contains 19 residues. The V and J ends lost 2 bases and 0 bases respectively, with 20 bases between them. Germline V gene data show CDR1 as SEHNR and CDR2 as FQNEAQ (reference sequence). CDR3 protein: CASSLLDGRVISAKNIQYF. CDR3 DNA: TGTGCCAGCAGCTTATTGGACGGTAGAGTCATCTCAGCCAAAAACATTCAGTACTTC.

The V gene is TRBV20-1, the J gene TRBJ2-1, with 11 bases matching TRBD2. The CDR3 loop spans 14 amino acids. With 5 bases clipped from V and 7 bases from J, the junction kept 7 bases outside the gene matches. Germline values: CDR1 DFQATT, CDR2 SNEGSKA (reference sequence). This chain's CDR3 is CSAPIAGGSNEQFF. In nucleotides, the CDR3 is TGCAGTGCTCCAATAGCGGGGGGGTCAAATGAGCAGTTCTTC.